This paragraph covers one T cell receptor (beta chain) sequence. This sample was taken from a study of blood T cell repertoires in COVID-19. Overall study context: Collection of acute and convalescent COVID-19 samples took place in the United States, Italy and Spain.

This CDR3 region has 15 residues. V gave up 1 base and J gave up 2 bases, with 8 bases separating them. From germline, CDR1 is LGHDT and CDR2 YNNKEL (reference sequence). The protocol was immunoSEQ multiplex PCR, while the TCRdb copy is restricted to in-frame clones and leaves out a portion. The data hold more than 200,000 clones, with roughly 90% observed a single time. The rearrangement uses TRBV3-1 (or the pseudogene TRBV3-2) and TRBJ2-2; the D is unclear. The specimen sequenced was PBMCs or T cells enriched from blood (not recorded which). This clonotype was obtained from a woman in her thirties with acute COVID-19. CDR3 protein: CASSQGAVNTGELFF. The CDR3 DNA is TGTGCCAGCAGCCAAGGGGCCGTTAACACCGGGGAGCTGTTTTTT.